This TCR beta chain was captured by sequencing in a study of identical twins. With V trimmed by 6 bases and J by 7 bases, 9 bases remained unmatched. The CDR3 runs 14 residues. General study findings and limits: Cross-sectional statistical analysis, not tracking of the same donors, underpinned the conclusions.

Note on this clonotype: Its antigen is currently unknown.

Via MiXCR, TCRdb re-called the 5' RACE reads, giving one row per CDR3 protein. Among 570,000 or so distinct CDR3 sequences, around a tenth were seen once, and the ten largest hold 3%. These same records also appear under a second study, on yellow fever vaccine responses in identical twins.

The sequenced sample was PBMCs. The TCR sequence derives from a woman aged 18-30 years in good health. The chain couples TRBV12-3 or TRBV12-4 to TRBJ2-1; 7 bases align to TRBD2. CDR3 DNA sequence: TGTGCCAGCAGGAGGGGCGGGAGCGATAATGAGCAGTTCTTC. It encodes CASRRGGSDNEQFF.